A selection of T cell receptor beta chains follows, all from one sample in a study of identical twins. TCRdb reanalysed the 5' RACE reads using MiXCR and keeps one entry per CDR3 protein. The table shows some 500,000 distinct CDR3 sequences, with 7.5% to 10% occurring only once. These data also featured in a second study, about yellow fever vaccine responses in identical twins.

What was sequenced was PBMCs. The receptor set was obtained from a woman younger than 35 in good health. Each CDR3 is given without its conserved first and last residue.

>TRBJ2-4|TRBV15
ATSRTWAPQNIQY
>TRBJ1-5|TRBV12-3/TRBV12-4
ASSLQGVSNQPQH
>TRBJ2-1|TRBV12-3/TRBV12-4
ASSMGFSPNEQF
>TRBJ2-7|TRBV20-1
SASPEVWKGRDYYEQY
>TRBJ2-5|TRBV7-2
ASSSSGGRTQETQY
>TRBJ2-7|TRBV5-6
ASSLVLAGYEQY
>TRBJ1-2|TRBV7-2
ASSEMLGQGGGYT
>TRBJ1-1|TRBV12-3/TRBV12-4
ASRRLGTEAF
>TRBJ1-1|TRBV7-2
ASSLSRGSTEAF
>TRBJ2-3|TRBV6-1
ASNNRGTGSGTDTQY
>TRBJ2-1|TRBV5-1
ASSFGRNNEQF
>TRBJ2-7|TRBV11-2
ASSYRGGYEQY
>TRBJ1-2|TRBV29-1
SVEGGGPPNYGYT
>TRBJ2-1|TRBV4-3
ASSQDLSGGYNEQF
>TRBJ2-7|TRBV6-5
ASSIRETIYEQY
>TRBJ2-2|TRBV6-2/TRBV6-3
ASSSSLGLAGEPGELF
>TRBJ2-2|TRBV7-2
ASSKGTGMNTGELF
>TRBJ1-1|TRBV2
ASSGRLRNTEAF
>TRBJ2-1|TRBV6-1
ASSPRTSGIPHTLNEQF
>TRBJ2-7|TRBV2
ASSEKGYEQY
>TRBJ2-3|TRBV5-1
ASRPPGLATDTQY
>TRBJ2-1|TRBV5-1
ASGGLAGPSYNEQF
>TRBJ2-1|TRBV24-1
ATSDPRGAYNEQF
>TRBJ1-2|TRBV29-1
SAGGNTNYGYT
>TRBJ2-7|TRBV12-3/TRBV12-4
ASSLGTSRKIYEQY
>TRBJ2-1|TRBV10-2
ASSEAGGNEQF
>TRBJ1-6|TRBV18
ASSPMGQSSYNSPLH
>TRBJ2-1|TRBV20-1
SARKGGGPYNEQF
>TRBJ2-5|TRBV14
ASSQGTGGRRETQY
>TRBJ2-1|TRBV20-1
SAGLSGVYNEQF
>TRBJ2-7|TRBV20-1
SARDNERGSYEQY
>TRBJ2-2|TRBV18
ASSPLAGTNTGELF
>TRBJ2-1|TRBV5-1
ASSSAGTTYNEQF
>TRBJ1-1|TRBV10-3
ATSSGRLNTEAF
>TRBJ2-2|TRBV2
ASSEGLQNTGELF
>TRBJ2-7|TRBV7-2
ASGRPSYEQY
>TRBJ2-1|TRBV7-2
ASSQYRGAGNEQF
>TRBJ2-2|TRBV6-2/TRBV6-3
ASSYLTSVGTGELF
>TRBJ1-2|TRBV3-1
ASSQIDRGGGYT
>TRBJ2-7|TRBV7-7
ASSLASGSEQY
>TRBJ2-7|TRBV2
ASSKPGLASLSGSYEQY
>TRBJ2-3|TRBV5-6
ASSSTPTGVGTDTQY
>TRBJ2-3|TRBV4-3
ASSQRHREWSADTQY
>TRBJ2-1|TRBV28
ASLTSGSVLEQF
>TRBJ2-2|TRBV7-3
ASSPSLAGGELF
>TRBJ2-5|TRBV20-1
SATRQGRETQY
>TRBJ2-7|TRBV12-3/TRBV12-4
ASSRTHEQY
>TRBJ2-2|TRBV6-2/TRBV6-3
ASSSTGNTGELF
>TRBJ2-3|TRBV12-3/TRBV12-4
ASSRGVHTDTQY
>TRBJ2-1|TRBV7-9
ASSAGLLSDEQF
>TRBJ2-1|TRBV11-3
ASSPQTGPDEQF
>TRBJ2-1|TRBV5-1
ASSLSSGSLNEQF
>TRBJ2-2|TRBV24-1
ATSDLPRTSGENTGELF